The clone carrying this T cell receptor (beta chain) was seen only a few times. What it binds is unknown. TCRdb ran MiXCR on the RT-PCR reads and lists one entry per CDR3 protein. The data show some 520,000 distinct CDR3 sequences, 16% seen once. This entry belongs to a study of response to subunit inactivated influenza vaccine. Points from the study as a whole: A suggestion made by the authors is that each seasonal influenza vaccination recruits few new T cells.

Trimming cost V 7 bases and J 3 bases, with 4 bases left between them. The CDR3 consists of 11 residues. Germline CDR1 is KGHDR and CDR2 is SFDVKD. The gene calls are TRBV24-1 and TRBJ2-3, with unresolved D. Source: CD4+ T cells sorted from PBMCs, taken less than 30 months after vaccination. This sequence originates from a man aged 50 to 69 who received an inactivated influenza vaccine. CDR3: CATSRTDTQYF. CDR3 sequence (DNA): TGTGCCACCAGCAGGACAGATACGCAGTATTTT.